This entry features one TCR beta chain sequence. This clone showed up just a few times. There is no known antigen for this receptor. No base-level quality is on record; no much larger clone is a single base apart. Enrolling through a virtual design, the prospective study's participants ranged in age from roughly 18 to 100 years and lived across around 25 United States geographic areas. In the prospective study, cohorts were assigned on the basis of participant-reported clinical history obtained from a screening survey and a study questionnaire. Mobile phlebotomists in the prospective study collected whole blood, serum and a nasopharyngeal or oropharyngeal swab from every participant. Prospective study participants could optionally give additional blood draws and questionnaires over an approximately 2-month period. Before DNA extraction, prospective study blood samples were shipped either frozen or at room temperature.

This entry comes from a study of blood T cell repertoires in COVID-19 (dated by TCRdb to the early 2020s). Study-wide context: The collaborator samples originated in the United States, Italy and Spain and spanned the acute and convalescent phases of COVID-19. The material from the prospective study consisted of cDNA or gDNA derived from T cells, B-cell-depleted T cells, or PBMCs. Deeply sampled blood TCRbeta repertoires from subjects exposed to, actively infected with, or recovered from COVID-19 were included in the dataset. The repertoires were made available in a free public database intended to serve as a resource for research on the immune response to SARS-CoV-2. Samples were obtained from the ongoing ImmuneRACE study (first 160 participants) and from about 1,300 subjects provided by 6 global collaborators. Nearly every sample came with metadata listing a de-identified subject ID, COVID-19 status, age in years and sex. HLA class I and class II types, where available, came from metadata supplied by the sample provider rather than from assay-based typing.

Relative to germline, V is missing 0 bases and J is missing 0 bases, with 11 bases of the junction outside any gene match. Inclusive of the bounding cysteine and phenylalanine, the CDR3 is 19 residues long. CDR3 DNA only is kept here, 57 bases in frame from base 1. Looking up the germline V gene (reference sequence) yields CDR1 LNHNV and CDR2 YYDKDF. Study-level results and caveats: The quantity of clinical and demographic metadata differed by source and by participant and was supplied without curation.

TCRbeta CDR3 regions were amplified from genomic DNA using the immunoSEQ Assay, a bias-controlled multiplex PCR. The published analysis was carried out like this. The number of nucleated cells in each sample was estimated by amplification of reference gene primers within the assay. To quantify the absolute abundance of each unique TCRbeta CDR3 rearrangement, sequence reads were collapsed and filtered. Productive Simpson clonality was computed per sample as the square root of Simpson's diversity index over productive rearrangements. Imported from immuneACCESS, the table was reduced by TCRdb to in-frame sequences with V and J called. These copies leave out some clones; in studies compared against another copy, an unresolved V gene accounts for under half, and the cause of the remainder is not known. The DNA was the basis for D and trimming; V, J and clone size are from that table. The sample has fewer than 350,000 clones on record, 85% to 90% of them singletons. 1.5% to 2% of the sample belongs to the ten largest clones.

The sequence was obtained from a woman between 18 and 29 years old with acute COVID-19. The specimen sequenced was PBMCs or T cells enriched from blood (not recorded which). Recombination joined TRBV15 with TRBJ2-1; 7 central bases correspond to TRBD2. The DNA sequence follows: TGTGCCACCAGCAGAGACCCGGCGGGGAGGGGTCCCTCCTACAATGAGCAGTTCTTC. This yields the protein CATSRDPAGRGPSYNEQFF. When the CDR3 is completed using the reference TRBV15 and TRBJ2-1 genes on either side, the full variable domain is DAMVIQNPRYQVTQFGKPVTLSCSQTLNHNVMYWYQQKSSQAPKLLFHYYDKDFNNEADTPDNFQSRRPNTSFCFLDIRSPGLGDTAMYLCATSRDPAGRGPSYNEQFFGPGTRLTVL.